The 21 T cell receptor beta chains presented below share a single source sample, sequenced in a study of blood T cell repertoires in COVID-19. The repertoire was sequenced with immunoSEQ multiplex PCR; TCRdb's copy has only in-frame clones and lacks some. The data contain 400,000 or so clones, 88% of them singletons. Specimen: PBMCs or T cells enriched from blood (not recorded which). The receptors here all came from a woman between 35 and 50 years old with acute COVID-19.

The chain combines TRBV24-1 with TRBJ2-1, with 8 bases lining up with TRBD1. CDR1 and CDR2 from the germline V gene are KGHDR and SFDVKD. Germline trimming cut 10 bases from V and 4 bases from J; bases unmatched to any gene: 17. The CDR3 is made up of 17 amino acids. CDR3: CATIRTGSLNNYNEQFF. The CDR3 DNA reads TGTGCCACTATAAGGACAGGGTCGCTCAATAATTACAATGAGCAGTTCTTC.

The rearrangement joins TRBV3-1 (or the pseudogene TRBV3-2) to TRBJ1-2; D gene unclear. The CDR3 contains 16 residues. The V end lost 3 bases, the J end lost 3 bases, and 17 bases lay between the germline ends. Per the germline V gene, CDR1 is LGHDT and CDR2 is YNNKEL (reference sequence). CDR3 nucleotide sequence: TGTGCCAGCAGCCATGTATCGGGAGGGATTTACTATGGCTACACCTTC. Protein: CASSHVSGGIYYGYTF.

About this clone itself: Other DNA sequences in this specimen translate into the identical CDR3. The rearrangement links TRBV24-1 to TRBJ1-1; D is unclear. This CDR3 has 13 amino acids. Germline values: CDR1 KGHDR, CDR2 SFDVKD. With 4 bases removed from V and 1 base from J, the gap between germline ends came to 6 bases. CDR3 sequence (DNA): TGTGCCACCAGTGACTCGGGGAACACTGAAGCTTTCTTT. Its translation is CATSDSGNTEAFF.

The chain is built from TRBV6-5 and TRBJ2-5, with TRBD1 as a possible D gene (6 bases). Trimming removed 6 bases at V and 4 bases at J, with 12 bases between. Germline loops: CDR1 MNHEY, CDR2 SVGAGI. There are 13 residues in the CDR3. As DNA, the CDR3 is TGTGCCAGCAGAATCCAGGGGCTAGAGACCCAGTACTTC. Translation: CASRIQGLETQYF.

The chain carries TRBV6-5 and TRBJ2-6; D is ambiguous. Germline V CDR1 and CDR2: MNHEY, SVGAGI. Trimming removed 5 bases at V and 2 bases at J, with 10 bases between. The CDR3 contains 15 residues. CDR3 protein: CASSNDLTGANVLTF. The CDR3 nucleotides read TGTGCCAGCAGTAACGATCTAACTGGGGCCAACGTCCTGACTTTC.

The DNA of the CDR3 is TGTGCCAGTAGTCAAGGAAGGGGCGGACAGCCCCAGCATTTT. Its protein product is CASSQGRGGQPQHF. The V gene is TRBV19, the J gene TRBJ1-5; TRBD1 might be the D (5 bases). The V end was cut by 5 bases, the J end by 7 bases, with 15 bases between. Germline loops: CDR1 LNHDA, CDR2 SQIVND (reference sequence). The CDR3 is 14 amino acids.

This chain uses TRBV6-5 with TRBJ2-7; D remains ambiguous. Trimming removed 4 bases from V and 5 bases from J, with 9 bases in between. Germline assignment: CDR1 MNHEY and CDR2 SVGAGI. The CDR3 loop spans 12 amino acids. The chain's CDR3 is CASSSLTHEQYF. In DNA form, the CDR3 reads TGTGCCAGCAGTTCCCTTACACACGAGCAGTACTTC.

The rearrangement joins TRBV19 to TRBJ1-1, with D uncertain. The V end lost 3 bases, the J end lost 5 bases, and 7 bases lay between the germline ends. CDR1 LNHDA and CDR2 SQIVND come from the germline V gene (reference sequence). The CDR3 contains 12 residues. The CDR3 region has the DNA TGTGCCAGTAGTATCATCGGGACTGAAGCTTTCTTT. Protein: CASSIIGTEAFF.

The chain recombines TRBV11-2 with TRBJ1-6, with D possibly being TRBD1 (6 bases). Trimming took off 4 bases at V and 10 bases at J, with 20 bases between the two ends. This CDR3 is 16 amino acids long. The germline gives CDR1 SGHAT, CDR2 FQNNGV. The CDR3 is CASSSVRVGARSPLHF. The CDR3 DNA sequence: TGTGCCAGCAGCTCAGTGAGGGTGGGGGCAAGGTCACCCCTCCACTTT.

This chain connects TRBV9 to TRBJ2-7; D perhaps matches TRBD2 (5 bases). This CDR3 has 13 residues. The germline CDR1 and CDR2 sequences are SGDLS and YYNGEE. The V end lost 2 bases, the J end lost 0 bases, and 6 bases lay between the germline ends. This CDR3 reads CASSVDFSYEQYF. Written as DNA, the CDR3 is TGTGCCAGCAGCGTGGACTTCTCCTACGAGCAGTACTTC.

The V gene is TRBV9, the J gene TRBJ1-2; no clear D. Germline V gene sequence: CDR1 SGDLS, CDR2 YYNGEE. This CDR3 region has 14 residues. Trimming shortened V by 3 bases and J by 10 bases, and 19 bases separated the two germline ends. DNA for the CDR3: TGTGCCAGCAGCGGACGACATATGGTGATCGACTACACCTTC. This translates into CASSGRHMVIDYTF. The entire variable domain, with the rest obtained from reference TRBV9 and TRBJ1-2, is as follows: DSGVTQTPKHLITATGQRVTLRCSPRSGDLSVYWYQQSLDQGLQFLIQYYNGEERAKGNILERFSAQQFPDLHSELNLSSLELGDSALYFCASSGRHMVIDYTFGSGTRLTVV.

A note on this clone: The same CDR3 can be traced to other DNA sequences in this sample. The chain carries TRBV2 and TRBJ1-2; possibly TRBD1 for D (6 bases). V was cut by 6 bases and J by 5 bases, with 13 bases left in between. The germline V gene encodes CDR1 SNHLY and CDR2 FYNNEI. This CDR3 contains 13 residues. The CDR3 loop reads CASSDRSRYGYTF. CDR3 bases: TGTGCCAGCAGCGACAGGTCCCGTTATGGCTACACCTTC.

This clone was seen just once. The chain links TRBV18 to TRBJ1-5, with D uncertain. The CDR3 has 12 amino acids. V lost 5 bases to trimming and J lost 9 bases, with 11 bases between them. Germline CDR1 KGHSH, CDR2 LQKENI. CDR3 sequence reads: CASSLTNAPQHF. The CDR3 DNA follows: TGTGCCAGCTCATTAACTAACGCGCCCCAGCATTTT.

J is TRBJ1-1 and V is TRBV14, with D unclear. Per the germline V gene, CDR1 is SGHDN and CDR2 is FVKESK. Trimming pared 0 bases from V and 0 bases from J, leaving 17 bases between. This CDR3 has 18 amino acids. The CDR3 DNA follows: TGTGCCAGCAGCCAAGATCCTATAGCGGGATGGATGAACACTGAAGCTTTCTTT. This gives the protein CASSQDPIAGWMNTEAFF.

The V call is TRBV5-1, the J call TRBJ1-6; the D gene is possibly TRBD1 (5 bases). CDR3 length: 13 amino acids. CDR1 SGHRS and CDR2 YFSETQ come from the germline V gene. Trimming shortened V by 6 bases and J by 8 bases, and 12 bases separated the two germline ends. CDR3 sequence (DNA): TGCGCCAGCACCAGTACCAGGGATTCACCCCTCCACTTT. This codes for CASTSTRDSPLHF.

This clone occurred a few times. This rearrangement joins TRBV2 to TRBJ1-1; 8 bases line up with TRBD1. J was trimmed by 5 bases and V by 8 bases; bases with no gene match: 10. The germline V gene has CDR1 SNHLY and CDR2 FYNNEI. The CDR3 loop spans 14 amino acids. The CDR3 is CASGTGGFGTEAFF. CDR3 nucleotides: TGTGCCAGCGGGACAGGAGGCTTTGGTACTGAAGCTTTCTTT.

The rearrangement links TRBV5-1 to TRBJ1-1; a weak D match, TRBD1 (5 bases). The V gene lost 4 bases and the J gene lost 5 bases, with 15 bases spanning the gap. CDR1 and CDR2 (germline): SGHRS, YFSETQ. The CDR3 is 14 amino acids. The CDR3 region has the DNA TGCGCCAGCAGCCACGTTTCCAAGGGGACTGAAGCTTTCTTT. Residues: CASSHVSKGTEAFF.

The chain employs TRBV9 and TRBJ2-5, with a possible D match to TRBD2 (5 bases). The germline V and J ends were trimmed by 0 bases and 1 base, with 10 bases remaining between them. The germline CDR1 and CDR2 sequences are SGDLS and YYNGEE. The CDR3 extends over 15 amino acids. CDR3 nucleotide sequence: TGTGCCAGCAGCGTAGGGGGAGCGACCCAAGAGACCCAGTACTTC. Translated: CASSVGGATQETQYF.

The rearrangement links TRBV5-1 to TRBJ1-3; D is ambiguous. CDR3 length: 14 amino acids. Germline V gene data show CDR1 as SGHRS and CDR2 as YFSETQ. V lost 5 bases, J lost 0 bases, and 9 bases lay in between. Written as DNA, the CDR3 is TGCGCCAGCAGACTACAAAACTCTGGAAACACCATATATTTT. Translating it yields CASRLQNSGNTIYF. Full variable domain (missing parts from reference TRBV5-1 and TRBJ1-3): KAGVTQTPRYLIKTRGQQVTLSCSPISGHRSVSWYQQTPGQGLQFLFEYFSETQRNKGNFPGRFSGRQFSNSRSEMNVSTLELGDSALYLCASRLQNSGNTIYFGEGSWLTVV.

The chain employs TRBV30 and TRBJ2-3; unclear D gene. Germline V gives CDR1 GTSNPN, CDR2 SVGIG (reference sequence). The CDR3 runs 11 residues. Trimming removed 2 bases from V and 4 bases from J, with 4 bases in between. This CDR3 is CAWSSADTQYF. In nucleotides, the CDR3 is TGTGCCTGGAGTTCGGCAGATACGCAGTATTTT.

This sequence joins TRBV6-5 and TRBJ2-4; a possible D gene is TRBD2 (6 bases). Germline V lookup: CDR1 MNHEY, CDR2 SVGAGI. The CDR3 consists of 15 residues. V was cut by 8 bases and J by 0 bases, with 14 bases left in between. The chain's CDR3 is CASGGGSLAKNIQYF. The CDR3 bases are TGTGCCAGCGGCGGAGGGTCCTTAGCCAAAAACATTCAGTACTTC.